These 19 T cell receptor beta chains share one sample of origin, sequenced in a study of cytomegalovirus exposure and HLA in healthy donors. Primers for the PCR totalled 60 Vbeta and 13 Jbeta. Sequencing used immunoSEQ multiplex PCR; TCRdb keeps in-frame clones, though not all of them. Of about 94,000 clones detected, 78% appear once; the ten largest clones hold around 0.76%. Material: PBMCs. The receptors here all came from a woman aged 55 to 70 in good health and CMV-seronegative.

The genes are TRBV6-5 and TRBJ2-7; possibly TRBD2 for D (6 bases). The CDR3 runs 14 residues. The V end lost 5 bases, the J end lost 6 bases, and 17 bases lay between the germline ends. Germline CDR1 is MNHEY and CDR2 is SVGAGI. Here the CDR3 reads CASSPWRGDGEQYF. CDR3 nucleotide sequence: TGTGCCAGCAGTCCGTGGAGGGGAGATGGCGAGCAGTACTTC.

CDR3 sequence: CASSLEQGEWDEQFF. In DNA form, the CDR3 reads TGTGCCAGCAGCTTAGAACAGGGGGAGTGGGATGAGCAGTTCTTC. This rearrangement joins TRBV11-2 to TRBJ2-1; TRBD1 agrees at 8 bases. The CDR3 runs 15 residues. The germline gives CDR1 SGHAT, CDR2 FQNNGV. Unmatched junction bases numbered 6, after V lost 0 bases and J lost 8 bases. Complete variable domain (other parts from reference TRBV11-2 and TRBJ2-1): EAGVAQSPRYKIIEKRQSVAFWCNPISGHATLYWYQQILGQGPKLLIQFQNNGVVDDSQLPKDRFSAERLKGVDSTLKIQPAKLEDSAVYLCASSLEQGEWDEQFFGPGTRLTVL.

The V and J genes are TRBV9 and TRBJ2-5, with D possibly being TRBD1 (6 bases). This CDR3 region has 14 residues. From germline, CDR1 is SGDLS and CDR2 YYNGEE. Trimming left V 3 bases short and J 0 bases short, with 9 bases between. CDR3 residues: CASSARGYQETQYF. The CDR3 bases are TGTGCCAGCAGCGCGAGGGGGTACCAAGAGACCCAGTACTTC. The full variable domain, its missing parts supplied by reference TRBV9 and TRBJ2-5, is DSGVTQTPKHLITATGQRVTLRCSPRSGDLSVYWYQQSLDQGLQFLIQYYNGEERAKGNILERFSAQQFPDLHSELNLSSLELGDSALYFCASSARGYQETQYFGPGTRLLVL.

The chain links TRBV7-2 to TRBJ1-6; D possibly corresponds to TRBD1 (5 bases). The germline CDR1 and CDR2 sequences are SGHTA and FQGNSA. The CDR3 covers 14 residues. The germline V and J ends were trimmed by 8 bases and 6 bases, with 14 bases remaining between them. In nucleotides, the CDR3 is TGTGCCAGCTCCCCCCAAGGGGTTAATTCACCCCTCCACTTT. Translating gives CASSPQGVNSPLHF.

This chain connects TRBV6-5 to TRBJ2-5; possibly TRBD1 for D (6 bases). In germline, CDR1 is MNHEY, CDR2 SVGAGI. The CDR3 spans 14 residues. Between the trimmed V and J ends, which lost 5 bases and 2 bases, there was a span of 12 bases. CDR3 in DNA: TGTGCCAGCAGTAACAGGGTCTATCAAGAGACCCAGTACTTC. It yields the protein CASSNRVYQETQYF.

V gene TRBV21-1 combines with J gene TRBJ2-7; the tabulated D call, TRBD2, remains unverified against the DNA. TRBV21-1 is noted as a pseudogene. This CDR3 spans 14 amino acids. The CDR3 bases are TGTGCCAGCAGCAGGGAGATTCCGGAATACGAGCAGTACTTC. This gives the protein CASSREIPEYEQYF.

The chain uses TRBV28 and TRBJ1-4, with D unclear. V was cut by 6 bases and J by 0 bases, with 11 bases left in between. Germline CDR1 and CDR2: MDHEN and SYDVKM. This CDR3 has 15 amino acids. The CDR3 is CASSRTVATNEKLFF. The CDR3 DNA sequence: TGTGCCAGCAGCAGGACTGTTGCAACTAATGAAAAACTGTTTTTT.

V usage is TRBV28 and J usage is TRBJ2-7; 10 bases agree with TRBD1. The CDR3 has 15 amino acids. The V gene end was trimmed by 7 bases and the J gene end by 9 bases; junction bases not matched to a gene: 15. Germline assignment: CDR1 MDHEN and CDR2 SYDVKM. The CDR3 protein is CASKTTGQGRGRQYF. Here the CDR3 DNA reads TGTGCCAGCAAGACTACGGGACAGGGGAGGGGTCGGCAGTACTTC.

CDR3 bases: TGTGCCAGCAACGCAGGGGGCGGCGGGGAGACCCAGTACTTC. Protein sequence: CASNAGGGGETQYF. The chain is built from TRBV9 and TRBJ2-5, with 8 bases aligning to TRBD1. CDR1 is SGDLS and CDR2 is YYNGEE in the germline V gene. Trimming at V came to 6 bases and at J to 5 bases, leaving 9 bases not matched to a gene. CDR3 size: 14 residues.

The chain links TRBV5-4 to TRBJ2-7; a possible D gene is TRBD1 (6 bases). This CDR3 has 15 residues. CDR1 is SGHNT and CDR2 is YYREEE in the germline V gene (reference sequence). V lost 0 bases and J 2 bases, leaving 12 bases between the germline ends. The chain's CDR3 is CASSLGSQGAYEQYF. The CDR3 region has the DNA TGTGCCAGCAGCTTGGGTTCACAGGGCGCCTACGAGCAGTACTTC.

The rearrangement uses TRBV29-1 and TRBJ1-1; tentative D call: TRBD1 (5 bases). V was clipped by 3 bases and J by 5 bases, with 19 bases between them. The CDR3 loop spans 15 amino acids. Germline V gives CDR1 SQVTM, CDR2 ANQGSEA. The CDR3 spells CSVDSGLGGGTEAFF. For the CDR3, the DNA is TGCAGCGTTGATTCAGGACTCGGCGGGGGGACTGAAGCTTTCTTT.

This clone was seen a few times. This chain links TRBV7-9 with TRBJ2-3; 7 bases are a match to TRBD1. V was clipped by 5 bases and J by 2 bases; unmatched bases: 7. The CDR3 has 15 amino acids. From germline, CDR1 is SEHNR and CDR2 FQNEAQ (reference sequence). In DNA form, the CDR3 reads TGTGCCAGCAGCAGAAGCAGGGGGAACACAGATACGCAGTATTTT. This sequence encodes CASSRSRGNTDTQYF.

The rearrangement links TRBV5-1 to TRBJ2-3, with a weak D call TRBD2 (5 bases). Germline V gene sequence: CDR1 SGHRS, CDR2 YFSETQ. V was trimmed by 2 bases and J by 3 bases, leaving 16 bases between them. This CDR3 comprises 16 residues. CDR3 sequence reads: CASSLAASRPTDTQYF. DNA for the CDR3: TGCGCCAGCAGCTTAGCGGCTAGTAGACCGACAGATACGCAGTATTTT. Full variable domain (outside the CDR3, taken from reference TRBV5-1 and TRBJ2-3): KAGVTQTPRYLIKTRGQQVTLSCSPISGHRSVSWYQQTPGQGLQFLFEYFSETQRNKGNFPGRFSGRQFSNSRSEMNVSTLELGDSALYLCASSLAASRPTDTQYFGPGTRLTVL.

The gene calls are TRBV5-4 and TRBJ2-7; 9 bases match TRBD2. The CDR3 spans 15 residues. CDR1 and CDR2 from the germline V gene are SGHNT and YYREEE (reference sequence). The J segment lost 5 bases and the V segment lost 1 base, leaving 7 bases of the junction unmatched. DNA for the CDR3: TGTGCCAGCAGCTTGATCGGGCTAGCGGGAAACGAGCAGTACTTC. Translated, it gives CASSLIGLAGNEQYF.

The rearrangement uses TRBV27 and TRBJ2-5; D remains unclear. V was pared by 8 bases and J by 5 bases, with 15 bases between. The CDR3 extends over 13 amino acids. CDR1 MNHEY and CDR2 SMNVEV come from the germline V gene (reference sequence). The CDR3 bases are TGTGCCAGCCAAAACGCGCTGGAGGAGACCCAGTACTTC. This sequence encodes CASQNALEETQYF.

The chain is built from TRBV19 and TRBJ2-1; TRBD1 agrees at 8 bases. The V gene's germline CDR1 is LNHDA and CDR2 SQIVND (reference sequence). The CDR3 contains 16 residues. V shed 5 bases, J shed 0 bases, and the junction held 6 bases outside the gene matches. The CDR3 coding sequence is TGTGCCAGTAGTGGAAGGACAGGGAGCTCCTACAATGAGCAGTTCTTC. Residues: CASSGRTGSSYNEQFF.

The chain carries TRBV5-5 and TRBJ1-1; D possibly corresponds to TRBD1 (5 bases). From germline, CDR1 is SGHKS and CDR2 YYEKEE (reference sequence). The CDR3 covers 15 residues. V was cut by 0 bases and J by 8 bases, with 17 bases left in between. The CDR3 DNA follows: TGTGCCAGCAGCTTGGGATGGACAATTATGGGAGAAGCTTTCTTT. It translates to CASSLGWTIMGEAFF.

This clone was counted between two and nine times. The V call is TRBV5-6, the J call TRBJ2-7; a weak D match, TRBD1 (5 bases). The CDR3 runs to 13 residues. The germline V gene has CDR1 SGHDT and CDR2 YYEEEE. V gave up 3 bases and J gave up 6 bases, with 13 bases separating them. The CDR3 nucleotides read TGTGCCAGCAGCTCTGACAGTGTTCGCGAGCAGTACTTC. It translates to CASSSDSVREQYF.

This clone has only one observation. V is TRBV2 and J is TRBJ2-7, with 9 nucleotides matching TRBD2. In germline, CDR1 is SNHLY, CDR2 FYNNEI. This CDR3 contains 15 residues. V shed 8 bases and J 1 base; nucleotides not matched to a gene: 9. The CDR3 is CASAPRRGGSYEQYF. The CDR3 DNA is TGTGCCAGCGCCCCGAGGCGGGGGGGGTCCTACGAGCAGTACTTC.